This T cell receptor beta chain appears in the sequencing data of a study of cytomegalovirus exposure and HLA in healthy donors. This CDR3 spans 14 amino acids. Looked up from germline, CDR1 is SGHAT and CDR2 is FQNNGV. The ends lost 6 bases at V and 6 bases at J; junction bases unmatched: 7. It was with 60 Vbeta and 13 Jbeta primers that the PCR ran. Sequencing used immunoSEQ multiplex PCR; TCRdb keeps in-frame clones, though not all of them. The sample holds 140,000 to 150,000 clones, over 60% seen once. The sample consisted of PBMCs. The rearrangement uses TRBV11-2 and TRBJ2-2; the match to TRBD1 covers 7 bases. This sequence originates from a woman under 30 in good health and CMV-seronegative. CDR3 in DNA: TGTGCCAGCAGTCCCACAGGGGTGCCCGGGGAGCTGTTTTTT. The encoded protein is CASSPTGVPGELFF.